Listed below are T cell receptor beta chains from one sample, sequenced in a study of early T cells in non-severe SARS-CoV-2 infection. TCRdb reanalysed the 5' RACE reads using MiXCR and keeps one entry per CDR3 protein. The profile shows 40,000 or so distinct CDR3 sequences, more than 9% of them singletons. Sample: whole blood. The receptors derive from an adult who was a healthcare worker with PCR-confirmed SARS-CoV-2 infection or an uninfected control (not recorded which). Each CDR3 is given with its conserved first and last residue. A D gene is named only where the DNA matches it firmly. Where a row states a size, it is once, few, many or the class of an expanded clone; other rows omit it.

j_call,d_call,clone_size,v_call,cdr3_aa,cdr3_nt
TRBJ2-5,TRBD2,-,TRBV20-1,CSAPTSGQETQYF,TGCAGTGCTCCCACTAGCGGCCAAGAGACCCAGTACTTC
TRBJ2-2,TRBD2,many,TRBV19,CASSGLGNTGELFF,TGTGCCAGCTCGGGACTAGGGAACACCGGGGAGCTGTTTTTT
TRBJ2-7,-,many,TRBV7-9,CASSPRGPYEQYF,TGTGCCAGCAGCCCCAGGGGCCCCTACGAGCAGTACTTC
TRBJ2-4,-,-,TRBV7-2,CASSVGGAGFKNIQYF,TGTGCCAGCAGCGTTGGGGGAGCGGGCTTTAAAAACATTCAGTACTTC
TRBJ1-6,-,-,TRBV7-2,CASRGAGSPLHF,TGTGCCAGCAGGGGTGCGGGGTCACCCCTCCACTTT
TRBJ2-1,TRBD2,-,TRBV3-1,CASSQDFSGRAGNEQFF,TGTGCCAGCAGCCAAGATTTTAGCGGGAGGGCCGGAAATGAGCAGTTCTTC
TRBJ1-1,TRBD1,-,TRBV7-2,CASSTQGDTEAFF,TGTGCCAGCAGCACACAGGGGGACACTGAAGCTTTCTTT
TRBJ2-7,TRBD1,many,TRBV7-2,CASSSGTGAGEQYF,TGTGCCAGCAGCTCCGGGACAGGGGCCGGGGAGCAGTACTTC
TRBJ2-1,-,many,TRBV15,CATSRGLVGNEQFF,TGTGCCACCAGCAGGGGACTTGTCGGCAATGAGCAGTTCTTC
TRBJ1-2,-,many,TRBV20-1,CSAREAGHSYYGYTF,TGCAGTGCTCGGGAAGCAGGGCATAGTTACTATGGCTACACCTTC
TRBJ1-2,-,-,TRBV20-1,CSARDQQARGYTF,TGCAGTGCTAGAGATCAACAGGCGCGGGGCTACACCTTC
TRBJ2-6,-,few,TRBV28,CASTTPAKEPGANVLTF,TGTGCCAGCACGACCCCGGCAAAAGAGCCTGGGGCCAACGTCCTGACTTTC
TRBJ1-4,-,many,TRBV6-1,CASSEIGEKLFF,TGTGCCAGCAGTGAAATCGGTGAAAAACTGTTTTTT
TRBJ2-4,-,-,TRBV28,CASSLPAGGTTAKNIQYF,TGTGCCAGCAGTTTACCAGCCGGGGGGACAACTGCCAAAAACATTCAGTACTTC
TRBJ2-7,-,many,TRBV28,CASSRDSLSYEQYF,TGTGCCAGCAGCCGGGACTCCCTCTCCTACGAGCAGTACTTC
TRBJ2-1,TRBD2,many,TRBV12-3/TRBV12-4,CASRLDRTGTSGTVF,TGTGCCAGCAGATTGGACAGGACAGGGACTAGCGGGACGGTCTTC
TRBJ2-7,-,-,TRBV18,CASSPLGTYEQYF,TGTGCCAGCTCCCCTTTGGGAACCTACGAGCAGTACTTC
TRBJ2-7,TRBD1,many,TRBV5-4,CASSLGQATTYEQYF,TGTGCCAGCAGCCTCGGACAGGCCACCACCTACGAGCAGTACTTC
TRBJ2-5,TRBD2,-,TRBV24-1,CATSDWTSEETQYF,TGTGCCACCAGTGACTGGACTAGCGAAGAGACCCAGTACTTC
TRBJ1-1,-,many,TRBV5-1,CASSWGDMNTEAFF,TGCGCCAGCAGCTGGGGAGATATGAACACTGAAGCTTTCTTT
TRBJ1-1,-,-,TRBV28,CASSLGQSNTEAFF,TGTGCCAGCAGTTTAGGACAGTCGAACACTGAAGCTTTCTTT
TRBJ2-3,-,-,TRBV7-2,CANSSSNTDTQYF,TGTGCCAACAGCTCCAGTAACACAGATACGCAGTATTTT
TRBJ2-1,-,-,TRBV6-5,CASSRSEGNNEQFF,TGTGCCAGCAGCCGAAGTGAGGGCAACAATGAGCAGTTCTTC
TRBJ2-7,TRBD1,many,TRBV6-2/TRBV6-3,CASRTGGTGFYEQYF,TGTGCCAGCAGAACCGGCGGGACAGGATTCTACGAGCAGTACTTC
TRBJ1-1,-,many,TRBV5-1,CASSLGSRVRTEAFF,TGCGCCAGCAGCTTGGGATCTAGGGTCCGAACTGAAGCTTTCTTT
TRBJ1-1,-,many,TRBV5-4,CASSSPSKGELNTEAFF,TGTGCCAGCAGCTCACCCAGTAAAGGGGAACTGAACACTGAAGCTTTCTTT
TRBJ2-7,TRBD2,many,TRBV7-2,CASSASGTGEQYF,TGTGCCAGCAGCGCTAGCGGGACGGGCGAGCAGTACTTC
TRBJ2-1,-,many,TRBV12-3/TRBV12-4,CASSFGRNNEQFF,TGTGCCAGCAGTTTTGGGAGAAACAATGAGCAGTTCTTC